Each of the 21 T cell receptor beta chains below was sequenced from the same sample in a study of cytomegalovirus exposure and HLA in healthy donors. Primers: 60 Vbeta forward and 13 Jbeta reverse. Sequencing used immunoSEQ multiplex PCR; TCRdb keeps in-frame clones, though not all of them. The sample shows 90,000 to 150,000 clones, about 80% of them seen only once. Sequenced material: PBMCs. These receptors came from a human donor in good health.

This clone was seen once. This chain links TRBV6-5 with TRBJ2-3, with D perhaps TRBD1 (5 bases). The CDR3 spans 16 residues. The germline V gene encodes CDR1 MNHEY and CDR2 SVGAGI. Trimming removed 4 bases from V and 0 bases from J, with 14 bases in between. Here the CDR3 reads CASSSRWTISTDTQYF. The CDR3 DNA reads TGTGCCAGCAGTTCGCGATGGACAATCAGCACAGATACGCAGTATTTT.

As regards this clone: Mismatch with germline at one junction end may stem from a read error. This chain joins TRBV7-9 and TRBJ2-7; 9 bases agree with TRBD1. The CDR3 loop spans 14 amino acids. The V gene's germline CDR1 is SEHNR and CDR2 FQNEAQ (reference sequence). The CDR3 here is CSSSWGQGVPEQYF. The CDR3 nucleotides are TGTTCCAGCAGCTGGGGACAGGGTGTCCCTGAGCAGTACTTC.

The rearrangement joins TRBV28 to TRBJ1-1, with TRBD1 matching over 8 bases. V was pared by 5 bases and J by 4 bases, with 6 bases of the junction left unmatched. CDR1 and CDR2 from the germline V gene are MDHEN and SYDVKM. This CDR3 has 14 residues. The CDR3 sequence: CASSRTGGRTEAFF. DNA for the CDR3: TGTGCCAGCAGTCGTACAGGGGGTCGCACTGAAGCTTTCTTT.

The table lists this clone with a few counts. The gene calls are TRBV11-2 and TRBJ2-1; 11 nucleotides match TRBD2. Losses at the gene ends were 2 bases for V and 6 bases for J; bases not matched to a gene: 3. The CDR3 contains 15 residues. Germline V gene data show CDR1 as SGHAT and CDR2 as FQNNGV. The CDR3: CASSLRLAGSNEQFF. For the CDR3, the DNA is TGTGCCAGCAGCTTAAGACTAGCGGGGAGCAATGAGCAGTTCTTC. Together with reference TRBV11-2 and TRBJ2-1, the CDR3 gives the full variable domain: EAGVAQSPRYKIIEKRQSVAFWCNPISGHATLYWYQQILGQGPKLLIQFQNNGVVDDSQLPKDRFSAERLKGVDSTLKIQPAKLEDSAVYLCASSLRLAGSNEQFFGPGTRLTVL.

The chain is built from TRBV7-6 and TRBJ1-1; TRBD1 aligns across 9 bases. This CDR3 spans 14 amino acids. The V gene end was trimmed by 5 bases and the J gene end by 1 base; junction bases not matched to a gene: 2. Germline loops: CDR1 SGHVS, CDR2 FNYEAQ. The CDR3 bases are TGTGCCAGCAGCAAACAGGGGGCGAACACTGAAGCTTTCTTT. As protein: CASSKQGANTEAFF.

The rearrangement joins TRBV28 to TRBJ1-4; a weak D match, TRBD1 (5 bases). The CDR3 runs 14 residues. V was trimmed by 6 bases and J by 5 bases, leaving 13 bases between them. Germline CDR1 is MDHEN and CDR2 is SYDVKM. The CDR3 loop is CASSLGGGNEKLFF. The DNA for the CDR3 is TGTGCCAGCAGCCTCGGGGGGGGAAATGAAAAACTGTTTTTT.

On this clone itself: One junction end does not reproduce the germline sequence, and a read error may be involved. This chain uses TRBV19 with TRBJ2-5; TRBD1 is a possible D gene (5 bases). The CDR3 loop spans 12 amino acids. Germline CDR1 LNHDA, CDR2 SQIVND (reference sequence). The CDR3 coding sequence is TGTGCCAGTAGTCTAGACAGAAAGACCCAGTACTTC. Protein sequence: CASSLDRKTQYF.

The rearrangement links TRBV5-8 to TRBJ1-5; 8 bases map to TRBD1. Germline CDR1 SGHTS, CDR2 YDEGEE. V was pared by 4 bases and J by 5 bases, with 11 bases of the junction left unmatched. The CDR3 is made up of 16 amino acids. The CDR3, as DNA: TGTGCCAGCAGCATATGGACAGGGCGAGGAGATCAGCCCCAGCATTTT. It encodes CASSIWTGRGDQPQHF.

CDR3 in amino acids: CAWGAGGATALGQYF. The CDR3 region has the DNA TGTGCCTGGGGAGCCGGAGGGGCGACGGCCCTGGGGCAGTACTTC. The rearrangement links TRBV30 to TRBJ2-7; D perhaps matches TRBD2 (6 bases). Per germline, CDR1 GTSNPN and CDR2 SVGIG (reference sequence). The CDR3 length is 15 residues. Trimming pared 5 bases from V and 9 bases from J, leaving 26 bases between.

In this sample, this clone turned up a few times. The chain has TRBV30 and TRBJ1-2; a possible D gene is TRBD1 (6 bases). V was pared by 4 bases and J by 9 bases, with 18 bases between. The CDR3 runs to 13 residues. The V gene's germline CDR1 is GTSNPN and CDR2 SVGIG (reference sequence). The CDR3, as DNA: TGTGCCTGGAATGGGGGACAAGGGTTGCGCTACACCTTC. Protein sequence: CAWNGGQGLRYTF.

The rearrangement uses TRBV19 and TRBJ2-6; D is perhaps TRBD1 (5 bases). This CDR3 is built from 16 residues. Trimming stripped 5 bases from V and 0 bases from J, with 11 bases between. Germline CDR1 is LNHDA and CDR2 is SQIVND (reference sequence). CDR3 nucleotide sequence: TGTGCCAGTAGTTATTCAAGGGGCTCTGGGGCCAACGTCCTGACTTTC. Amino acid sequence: CASSYSRGSGANVLTF.

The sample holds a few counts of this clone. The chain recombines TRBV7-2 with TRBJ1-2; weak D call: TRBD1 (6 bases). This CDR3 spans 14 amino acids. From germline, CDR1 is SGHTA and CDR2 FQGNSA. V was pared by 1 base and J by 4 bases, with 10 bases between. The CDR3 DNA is TGTGCCAGCAGCTTAGACCCACAGGGCTATGGCTACACCTTC. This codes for CASSLDPQGYGYTF.

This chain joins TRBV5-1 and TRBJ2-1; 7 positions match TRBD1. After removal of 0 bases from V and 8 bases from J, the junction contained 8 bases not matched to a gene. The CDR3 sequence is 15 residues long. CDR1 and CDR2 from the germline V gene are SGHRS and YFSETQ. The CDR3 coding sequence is TGCGCCAGCAGCTTGGAGGGGACAGTCATGGATGAGCAGTTCTTC. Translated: CASSLEGTVMDEQFF.

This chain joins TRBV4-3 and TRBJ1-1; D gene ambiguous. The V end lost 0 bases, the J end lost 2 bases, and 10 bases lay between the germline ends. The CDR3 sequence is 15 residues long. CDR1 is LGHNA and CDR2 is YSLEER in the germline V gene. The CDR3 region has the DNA TGCGCCAGCAGCCAAGACGAGGGTCTAAACACTGAAGCTTTCTTT. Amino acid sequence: CASSQDEGLNTEAFF.

CDR3 amino acids: CATSRVHDRDGYTF. CDR3 bases: TGTGCCACCAGCAGGGTCCATGACAGGGATGGCTACACCTTC. The rearrangement uses TRBV15 and TRBJ1-2, with TRBD1 matching over 7 bases. CDR1 and CDR2 from the germline V gene are LNHNV and YYDKDF (reference sequence). The CDR3 covers 14 residues. V lost 3 bases, J lost 6 bases, and 7 bases stayed unmatched.

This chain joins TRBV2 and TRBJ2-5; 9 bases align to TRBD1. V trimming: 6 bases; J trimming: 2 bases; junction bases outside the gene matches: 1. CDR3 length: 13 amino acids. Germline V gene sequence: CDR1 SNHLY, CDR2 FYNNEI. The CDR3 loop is CASRGTGQETQYF. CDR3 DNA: TGTGCCAGCAGGGGGACAGGGCAAGAGACCCAGTACTTC.

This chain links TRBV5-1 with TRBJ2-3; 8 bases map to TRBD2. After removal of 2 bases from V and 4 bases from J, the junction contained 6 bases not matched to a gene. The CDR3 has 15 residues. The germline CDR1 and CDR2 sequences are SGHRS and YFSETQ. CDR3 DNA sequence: TGCGCCAGCAGCTTTAGCGGGGTCCACGCAGATACGCAGTATTTT. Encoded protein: CASSFSGVHADTQYF.

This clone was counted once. Written as DNA, the CDR3 is TGTGCAGCGGGGAAAAACTATGGCTACACCTTC. Translated, it gives CAAGKNYGYTF. V and J are TRBV28 and TRBJ1-2; D is undetermined. CDR3 length: 11 amino acids. The germline CDR1 and CDR2 sequences are MDHEN and SYDVKM.

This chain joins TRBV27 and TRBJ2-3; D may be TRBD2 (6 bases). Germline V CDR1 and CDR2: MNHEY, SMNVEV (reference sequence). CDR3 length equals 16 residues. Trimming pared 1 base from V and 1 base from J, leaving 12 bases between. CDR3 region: CASSLWGDVGTDTQYF. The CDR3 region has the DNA TGTGCCAGCAGTTTATGGGGGGACGTAGGCACAGATACGCAGTATTTT.

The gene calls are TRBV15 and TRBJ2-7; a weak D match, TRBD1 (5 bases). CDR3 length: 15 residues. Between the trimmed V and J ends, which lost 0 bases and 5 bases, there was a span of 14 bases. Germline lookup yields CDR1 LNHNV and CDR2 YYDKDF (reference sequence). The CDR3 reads CATSRDGAGLDEQYF. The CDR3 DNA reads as TGTGCCACCAGCAGAGATGGGGCAGGGCTCGACGAGCAGTACTTC.

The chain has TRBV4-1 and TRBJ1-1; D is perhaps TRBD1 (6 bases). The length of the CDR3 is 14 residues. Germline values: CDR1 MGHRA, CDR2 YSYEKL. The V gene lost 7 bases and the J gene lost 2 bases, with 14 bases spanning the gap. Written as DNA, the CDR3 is TGCGCCAGCACCTCGGACAGAGCAAACACTGAAGCTTTCTTT. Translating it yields CASTSDRANTEAFF.